This entry describes one TCR beta chain. Its matching antigen is unknown. The data originate from a study of T cells after yellow fever vaccination. Study background: Low-cell-number fractions were prepared with SMART-Seq v4 Ultra Low Input. Overall study findings and caveats: Only a small proportion of the clonotypes turned up in both the CD4 and the CD8 compartments, likely arising from convergent recombination.

The CDR3 totals 17 residues. The junction had 7 bases not matched to a gene; V was cut back by 0 bases and J by 2 bases. Germline loops: CDR1 MDHEN, CDR2 SYDVKM. Using its own MiXCR run on the 5' RACE reads, TCRdb lists one record per CDR3 protein. The sample lists about 400,000 distinct CDR3 sequences; 11% were seen once. The receptor comes from a man aged 18 to 35 who received the YFV17D yellow fever vaccine. This chain links TRBV28 with TRBJ2-3; 8 positions match TRBD1. The source material was PBMCs, sampled on the day of the first yellow fever vaccination. The CDR3 region has the DNA TGTGCCAGCAGTTTATGGGGGACAGGCGATACCACAGATACGCAGTATTTT. Protein sequence: CASSLWGTGDTTDTQYF.